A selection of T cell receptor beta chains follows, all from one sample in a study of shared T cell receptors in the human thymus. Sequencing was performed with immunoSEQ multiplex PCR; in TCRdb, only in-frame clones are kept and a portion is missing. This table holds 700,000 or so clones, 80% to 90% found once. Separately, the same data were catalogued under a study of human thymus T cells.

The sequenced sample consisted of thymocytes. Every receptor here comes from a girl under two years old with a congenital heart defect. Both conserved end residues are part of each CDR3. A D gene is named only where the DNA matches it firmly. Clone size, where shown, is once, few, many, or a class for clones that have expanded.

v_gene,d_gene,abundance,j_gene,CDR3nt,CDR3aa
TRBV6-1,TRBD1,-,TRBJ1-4,TGTGCCAGCAGAATCGACAGGGGGCTAGATGAAAAACTGTTTTTT,CASRIDRGLDEKLFF
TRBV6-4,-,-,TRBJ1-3,TGTGCCAGCAGTCCAAGCCTTTTAGAGAGTAACCCTGGAAACACCATATATTTT,CASSPSLLESNPGNTIYF
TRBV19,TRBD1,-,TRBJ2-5,TGTGCCAGTAGCCCTGACAGGGTACCCCAAGAGACCCAGTACTTC,CASSPDRVPQETQYF
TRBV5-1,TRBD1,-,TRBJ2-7,TGCGCCAGCAGATGGGACAGGGACGGATTCTACGAGCAGTACTTC,CASRWDRDGFYEQYF
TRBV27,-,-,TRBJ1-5,TGTGCCAGCAGCCACACCGCTCACCTAGATCAGCCCCAGCATTTT,CASSHTAHLDQPQHF
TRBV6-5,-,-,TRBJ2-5,TGTGCCAGCAGTTATGAGACTGCCGAAGAGACCCAGTACTTC,CASSYETAEETQYF
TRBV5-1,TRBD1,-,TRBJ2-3,TGCGCCAGCAGCTCGGGACAGCCCAATACGCAGTATTTT,CASSSGQPNTQYF
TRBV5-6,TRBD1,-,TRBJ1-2,TGTGCCAGCAGCTTGGGGCCGGGACAGGGACTCCATGAATATGGCTACACCTTC,CASSLGPGQGLHEYGYTF
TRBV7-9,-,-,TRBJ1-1,TGTGCCAGCAGCCCGCATACGGTGAACACTGAAGCTTTCTTT,CASSPHTVNTEAFF
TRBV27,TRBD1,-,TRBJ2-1,TGTGCCAGCGCCTATGGGACAGGGAAAGAGGGCAATGAGCAGTTCTTC,CASAYGTGKEGNEQFF
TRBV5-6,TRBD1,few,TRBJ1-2,TGTGCCAGCAGCTTGTGCCCCACCCCGGACAGGGCGCTCAACTATGGCTACACCTTC,CASSLCPTPDRALNYGYTF
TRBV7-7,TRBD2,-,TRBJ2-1,TGTGCTAGCAGCTCCGGACTAGCGGGAGACAATGAGCAGTTCTTC,CASSSGLAGDNEQFF
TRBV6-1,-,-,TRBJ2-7,TGTGCCAGCAGTGAAGGACTAGTTTCCTACGAGCAGTACTTC,CASSEGLVSYEQYF
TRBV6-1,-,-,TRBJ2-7,TGTGCCAGCAGTGCCCCTCTGGGGGGCGAGCAGTACTTC,CASSAPLGGEQYF
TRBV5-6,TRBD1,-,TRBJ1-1,TGTGCCAGCAGCTTCGGACAGGGAACGACTGAAGCTTTCTTT,CASSFGQGTTEAFF
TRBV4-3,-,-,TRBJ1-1,TGCGCCAGCAGCCAAGAACCCCTAGCAGCGAACACTGAAGCTTTCTTT,CASSQEPLAANTEAFF
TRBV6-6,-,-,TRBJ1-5,TGTGCCAGCAGTTACAAAGTAAGAAAGCTCAATCAGCCCCAGCATTTT,CASSYKVRKLNQPQHF
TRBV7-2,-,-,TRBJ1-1,TGTGCCAGCAGCTTAGCCCCGGTGGGCCCACTTAACACTGAAGCTTTCTTT,CASSLAPVGPLNTEAFF
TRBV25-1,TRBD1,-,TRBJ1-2,TGTGCCAGCAGTGATATAGGGGGCTGTGGCTACACCTTC,CASSDIGGCGYTF
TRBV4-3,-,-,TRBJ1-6,TGCGCCAGCAGCCAAGAACTAGGCTCCTATAATTCACCCCTCCACTTT,CASSQELGSYNSPLHF
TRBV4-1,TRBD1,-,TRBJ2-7,TGCGCCAGCAGCCAAGATCTAATGACAGGGAGTTACGAGCAGTACTTC,CASSQDLMTGSYEQYF
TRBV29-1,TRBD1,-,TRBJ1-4,TGCAGCGTTGAGGCAGGGGGGAGCTTCAGGGGTGCAACTAATGAAAAACTGTTTTTT,CSVEAGGSFRGATNEKLFF
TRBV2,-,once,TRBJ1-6,TGTGCCAGCAGTAGTGGGAGAGAATCTAGCTCACCCCTCCACTTT,CASSSGRESSSPLHF
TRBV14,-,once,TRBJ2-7,TGTGCCAGCAGCCATCCCGGGACAGGGGCCGGCGGGGGGGCCTACGAGCAGTACTTC,CASSHPGTGAGGGAYEQYF
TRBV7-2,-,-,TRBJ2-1,TGTGCCAGCAGCCTTACTCAGGACAGTCCCAAGCAGTTCTTC,CASSLTQDSPKQFF
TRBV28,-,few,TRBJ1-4,TGTGCCAGCAGTCAAAGCCTAGGTAAAAAACTGTTTTTT,CASSQSLGKKLFF
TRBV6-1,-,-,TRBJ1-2,TGTGCCAGCGTACACAGGTTAGACAACTATGGCTACACCTTC,CASVHRLDNYGYTF
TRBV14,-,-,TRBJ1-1,TGTGCCAGCAGCCAAGAACCACCGGGACACCGGGAAAACACTGAAGCTTTCTTT,CASSQEPPGHRENTEAFF